This TCR beta chain was sequenced in a study of a mutant IDH1 vaccine in newly diagnosed glioma listed by TCRdb under 2021. Describing the broader study: Patients were given eight vaccinations, in weeks 1, 3, 5, 7, 11, 15, 19 and 23, which matched visits V03 through V10. Vaccination was initiated 4-6 weeks after radiotherapy alone, or concurrently with temozolomide cycles in the chemotherapy-containing groups. Of the 32 patients who were treated, around 62% were male and around 40% were female, and the mean age was approximately 40 years. Prior to enrollment, patients had been given standard therapy consisting of radiotherapy alone, temozolomide alone, or radiochemotherapy with temozolomide, with the combination given to most patients. Peripheral blood samples were drawn at six visits, namely V03 (baseline), V05, V07, V10, V12 and V13. Longitudinal TCRB deep sequencing was done for 20 to 25 treated patients, wherever samples were available for exploratory analyses. On the study overall, not on this receptor specifically: Pseudoprogression seemed to be unrelated to changes in the top peripheral T cell clonotypes found by TCRB sequencing. Immune responses induced by the vaccine were seen in roughly 95% of patients across multiple MHC alleles. Selection of PBMC samples for TCRB deep sequencing was based on availability. The authors stated that sample limitations prevented analyses of patient blood samples from being reproduced.

This clone showed up just a few times. Its antigen remains unidentified. No base qualities exist here, and no much larger clone lies one base off it. The time point label on this specimen signifies: week 11, during vaccination. Each vaccine dose, consisting of 300 ug of a 20-mer mutant IDH1 peptide in Montanide, was administered subcutaneously with topical imiquimod. Newly diagnosed WHO grade 3 or 4 IDH1-mutant astrocytomas showing loss of nuclear ATRX were present in the donors. The samples were drawn from NOA16, a multicentre, single-arm, open-label phase I trial in Germany that tested a mutant IDH1 peptide vaccine in humans for the first time. Genomic DNA for TCRB sequencing was extracted from EDTA blood using the DNeasy Blood and Tissue Kit. The germline V gene yields MDHEN for CDR1 and SYDVKM for CDR2. The germline ends are 10 bases apart after V is trimmed by 2 bases and J by 8 bases. The CDR3 measures 13 amino acids from cysteine to phenylalanine. CDR3 DNA is the only sequence kept; it has 39 bases, read in frame from the first base.

Libraries came from the immunoSEQ multiplex PCR assay. Following the manufacturer's protocol, the hsTCRB Kit was used to amplify rearranged TCR beta chain sequences. Sequencing of TCRB libraries was carried out on an Illumina MiSeq. Turning to the authors' computational methods: The proprietary platform of the kit vendor was used for demultiplexing, trimming and gene mapping. TCRdb obtained this table from immuneACCESS and retained in-frame rearrangements with V and J assigned. These tables miss some clones; where compared with another copy, unresolved V genes account for less than half of the shortfall, and the remainder is unexplained. V and J calls and clone size are copied from that table; D and trimming were computed from the DNA. This sample has about 25,000 clones in its table, and 55% to 75% of those were observed once. The ten largest make up 8% to 13% of the sample.

This specimen consisted of peripheral blood mononuclear cells (PBMCs), obtained from a glioma patient whose treatment included an IDH1 peptide vaccine. The clonotype comes from a man aged 18 to 29 with glioma. Some clones in this sample may be carry-over from other donors' samples. This receptor chain uses TRBV28 and TRBJ1-3, with no confidently assigned D gene. In nucleotide form, the sequence is TGTGCCAGCAGTTTACAGCCTACTGACACCATATATTTT. This sequence encodes CASSLQPTDTIYF. The reference TRBV28 and TRBJ1-3 proteins fill in what lies around the CDR3, so the full variable domain reads DVKVTQSSRYLVKRTGEKVFLECVQDMDHENMFWYRQDPGLGLRLIYFSYDVKMKEKGDIPEGYSVSREKKERFSLILESASTNQTSMYLCASSLQPTDTIYFGEGSWLTVV.